These 8 T cell receptor beta chains share one sample of origin, sequenced in a study of monozygotic twins with cystic fibrosis. TCRdb's table, derived via immunoSEQ multiplex PCR, lists solely in-frame clones and lacks some. The profile shows tens of thousands of clones, 75% to 95% of them singletons. The material sequenced was blood. These receptors were collected from a girl under 10 years old with cystic fibrosis.

This chain connects TRBV11-2 to TRBJ1-1; TRBD1 might be the D (6 bases). The CDR3 sequence is 15 residues long. V lost 1 base to trimming and J lost 5 bases, with 14 bases between them. Germline V lookup: CDR1 SGHAT, CDR2 FQNNGV. This CDR3 is CASSLGTTGMTEAFF. In nucleotides, the CDR3 is TGTGCCAGCAGCTTAGGGACAACAGGGATGACTGAAGCTTTCTTT.

The V call is TRBV28, the J call TRBJ1-2, with 9 bases that match TRBD1. This CDR3 has 15 residues. Germline trimming cut 5 bases from V and 9 bases from J; bases unmatched to any gene: 13. Germline V CDR1 and CDR2: MDHEN, SYDVKM. The CDR3 reads CASSESAGTGSRYTF. The CDR3 bases are TGTGCCAGCAGTGAATCAGCCGGGACAGGGAGTCGCTACACCTTC.

V is TRBV19 and J is TRBJ2-1; 8 bases are shared with TRBD2. Germline values: CDR1 LNHDA, CDR2 SQIVND (reference sequence). The CDR3 has 14 amino acids. V was pared by 7 bases and J by 3 bases, with 5 bases of the junction left unmatched. CDR3 region: CASMPGTSYNEQFF. CDR3 DNA: TGTGCCAGTATGCCGGGGACTAGCTACAATGAGCAGTTCTTC.

V and J are TRBV30 and TRBJ2-3; possibly TRBD2 for D (7 bases). The CDR3 extends over 14 amino acids. V lost 3 bases, J lost 8 bases, and 18 bases lay in between. Germline CDR1 and CDR2: GTSNPN and SVGIG (reference sequence). CDR3 in amino acids: CAWRWGGPLGTQYF. The CDR3 DNA reads TGTGCCTGGAGGTGGGGGGGGCCCCTTGGTACGCAGTATTTT.

The chain couples TRBV27 to TRBJ1-3; no reliable D call. Germline values: CDR1 MNHEY, CDR2 SMNVEV (reference sequence). This CDR3 is built from 15 residues. Trimming removed 7 bases at V and 0 bases at J, with 13 bases between. The chain's CDR3 is CASTPRPVSGNTIYF. DNA for the CDR3: TGTGCCAGCACCCCCAGACCCGTCTCTGGAAACACCATATATTTT.

The chain's CDR3 is CASSDGDLNSPLHF. The CDR3 nucleotides read TGTGCCAGCAGTGACGGTGATCTAAATTCACCCCTCCACTTT. The V call is TRBV2, the J call TRBJ1-6; D is unresolved. CDR3 length: 14 residues. Trimming removed 3 bases at V and 7 bases at J, with 10 bases between. Germline CDR1 and CDR2: SNHLY and FYNNEI.

This chain links TRBV4-3 with TRBJ1-1; D call uncertain. This CDR3 has 13 residues. Trimming took 1 base from V and 3 from J, leaving 6 bases between them. Germline assignment: CDR1 LGHNA and CDR2 YSLEER. CDR3 residues: CASSQGRDTEAFF. As DNA, the CDR3 is TGCGCCAGCAGCCAAGGGCGAGACACTGAAGCTTTCTTT.

The rearrangement links TRBV9 to TRBJ2-7; D call uncertain. Germline V gene data show CDR1 as SGDLS and CDR2 as YYNGEE. The CDR3 covers 16 residues. V lost 0 bases to trimming and J lost 4 bases, with 17 bases between them. CDR3 nucleotide sequence: TGTGCCAGCAGCGTAGGAGACACCGTACATCCTTACGAGCAGTACTTC. This codes for CASSVGDTVHPYEQYF. The variable domain in full, completed from reference TRBV9 and TRBJ2-7, reads DSGVTQTPKHLITATGQRVTLRCSPRSGDLSVYWYQQSLDQGLQFLIQYYNGEERAKGNILERFSAQQFPDLHSELNLSSLELGDSALYFCASSVGDTVHPYEQYFGPGTRLTVT.